A selection of T cell receptor beta chains follows, all from one sample in a study of blood T cells in healthy people across ages. From the 5' RACE reads, TCRdb called clonotypes with MiXCR, one entry per CDR3 protein. The table shows approximately 1,000,000 distinct CDR3 sequences, with more than 30% occurring only once. The source material was blood. Every receptor here comes from a man in his late teens or twenties in good health. Each CDR3 is given with its conserved first and last residue. Only some rows state a clone size, as once, few, many or a class for expanded clones.

j_call clone_size v_call cdr3_aa
TRBJ2-3 few TRBV20-1 CSARDSRRASGTDTQYF
TRBJ2-5 few TRBV3-1 CASRQGTSQETQYF
TRBJ1-6 - TRBV20-1 CSVLSSYNSPLHF
TRBJ1-4 - TRBV5-5 CASSFSGANEKLFF
TRBJ1-5 - TRBV6-5 CASSYGRGLQPQHF
TRBJ2-7 - TRBV29-1 CSVRAAGVYNEQYF
- - TRBV5-1 CASSLVVGRVYEQYF
TRBJ1-2 many TRBV11-2 CASSLAGQNYGYTF
TRBJ2-3 - TRBV12-3/TRBV12-4 CASTVDSSIDTQYF
TRBJ2-5 - TRBV21-1 CASSKCQLRQGPYSQETQYF
TRBJ2-7 few TRBV2 CASRDTHGRQTYEQYF
TRBJ2-1 - TRBV24-1 CATQTSGNPEQFF
TRBJ1-6 - TRBV12-3/TRBV12-4 CASSLRGTDNSPLHF
TRBJ1-5 few TRBV6-6 CASTPVSSNQPQHF
TRBJ2-2 - TRBV12-3/TRBV12-4 CASSPYRGPVGELFF
TRBJ2-7 - TRBV2 CASSVSGTGGEQYF
TRBJ1-4 - TRBV20-1 CSARVRASEKLFF
TRBJ2-3 - TRBV4-3 CASSLGDDSTDTQYF
TRBJ1-4 - TRBV15 CATSRTRTGTENVKLFF
TRBJ2-1 - TRBV12-3/TRBV12-4 CASSLTSGGAHEQFF
TRBJ2-6 - TRBV15 CATSRQPDSSGANVLTF
TRBJ1-1 - TRBV5-1 CASSLVAAGTEAFF
TRBJ1-5 - TRBV7-9 CASSSTITDRGSQPQHF
TRBJ2-7 few TRBV7-3 CASSFGLSRGLYEQYF
TRBJ2-3 - TRBV5-1 CASRPWADRDTQYF
TRBJ1-1 - TRBV7-2 CASRRQGVGGTEAFF
TRBJ1-2 - TRBV29-1 CSVDGGRKGSGYTF
TRBJ2-7 - TRBV20-1 CSASDSRVYEQYF
- few TRBV7-6 CASSLGTTAPYEQYF